Given below is one T cell receptor (beta chain) in context. This sample is drawn from a study of cytomegalovirus exposure and HLA in healthy donors. Measured with immunoSEQ multiplex PCR; TCRdb has only the in-frame clones, and not every one. The data hold about 360,000 clones, with just over 85% observed a single time. The CDR3 length is 16 residues. The germline gives CDR1 SGHDN, CDR2 FVKESK. The junction had 8 bases not matched to a gene; V was cut back by 2 bases and J by 3 bases. Sequences were obtained from PBMCs. The chain carries TRBV14 and TRBJ2-7, with 9 positions matching TRBD1. This TCR was recovered from a woman aged 18-35 years in good health and CMV-seronegative. The DNA of the CDR3 is TGTGCCAGCAGCCAAACCAGGGGACAGGGACGCTACGAGCAGTACTTC. This encodes CASSQTRGQGRYEQYF. The full variable domain, with the rest looked up from reference TRBV14 and TRBJ2-7, is EAGVTQFPSHSVIEKGQTVTLRCDPISGHDNLYWYRRVMGKEIKFLLHFVKESKQDESGMPNNRFLAERTGGTYSTLKVQPAELEDSGVYFCASSQTRGQGRYEQYFGPGTRLTVT.